These 19 T cell receptor beta chains were sequenced from one sample in a study of shared clonotypes between healthy human individuals. Terminally differentiated effector memory CD45RA+ cells were excluded from the naive CD8 cells, which were CD45RO-negative and positively selected for CCR7. TCRdb's table, derived via immunoSEQ multiplex PCR, lists solely in-frame clones and lacks some. The sample comprises a few million clones, roughly 95% of which are singletons, and more than 1.5% rests with the top ten. Specimen: naive CD8+ T cells from PBMCs. These receptors were taken from a man between 18 and 29 years old in good health. Some clones in this sample may be carry-over from other donors' samples.

The chain carries TRBV6-5 and TRBJ1-4; D unresolved. The V end lost 5 bases, the J end lost 3 bases, and 13 bases lay between the germline ends. The CDR3 is 15 amino acids. Germline V gives CDR1 MNHEY, CDR2 SVGAGI. DNA for the CDR3: TGTGCCAGCAGTCCACAGCCCTCGGCTAATGAAAAACTGTTTTTT. Its translation: CASSPQPSANEKLFF.

V is TRBV11-2 and J is TRBJ1-4; D might be TRBD1 (6 bases). This CDR3 is 16 amino acids long. CDR1 and CDR2 (germline): SGHAT, FQNNGV. V was clipped by 1 base and J by 6 bases, with 15 bases between them. This chain's CDR3 is CASSLVLGGLDEKLFF. Written as DNA, the CDR3 is TGTGCCAGCAGCTTAGTTCTCGGGGGGCTAGATGAAAAACTGTTTTTT. Filled out from reference TRBV11-2 and TRBJ1-4, the complete variable domain reads EAGVAQSPRYKIIEKRQSVAFWCNPISGHATLYWYQQILGQGPKLLIQFQNNGVVDDSQLPKDRFSAERLKGVDSTLKIQPAKLEDSAVYLCASSLVLGGLDEKLFFGSGTQLSVL.

The chain links TRBV9 to TRBJ2-3; 9 bases match TRBD2. With V trimmed by 3 bases and J by 4 bases, 9 bases remained unmatched. The CDR3 covers 16 residues. Germline V lookup: CDR1 SGDLS, CDR2 YYNGEE. CDR3 loop: CASSAYLAGGPDTQYF. CDR3 in DNA: TGTGCCAGCAGCGCCTATTTGGCGGGAGGGCCAGATACGCAGTATTTT.

The rearrangement links TRBV29-1 to TRBJ2-7; tentative D call: TRBD1 (6 bases). This CDR3 has 12 amino acids. Trimming stripped 7 bases from V and 2 bases from J, with 12 bases between. The germline V gene has CDR1 SQVTM and CDR2 ANQGSEA. DNA of the CDR3: TGCAGCGGGGGGCCGGGTGCCTACGAGCAGTACTTC. This gives the protein CSGGPGAYEQYF.

This chain uses TRBV28 with TRBJ1-2; D gene unclear. The CDR3 consists of 15 residues. Deletions cut 2 bases from V and 4 bases from J, with 14 bases between. CDR1 and CDR2 from the germline V gene are MDHEN and SYDVKM. This CDR3 is CASSLPGSMGYGYTF. The CDR3 region has the DNA TGTGCCAGCAGTTTACCCGGTTCTATGGGCTATGGCTACACCTTC.

This sequence joins TRBV27 and TRBJ1-1, with unresolved D. CDR3 size: 16 residues. The germline gives CDR1 MNHEY, CDR2 SMNVEV (reference sequence). The V and J ends lost 4 bases and 0 bases respectively, with 15 bases between them. The CDR3 sequence is CASSSRVRGVNTEAFF. The CDR3 region has the DNA TGTGCCAGCAGTTCCCGAGTTCGGGGTGTGAACACTGAAGCTTTCTTT.

This chain links TRBV27 with TRBJ1-5, with TRBD1 matching 7 bases. The CDR3 spans 15 residues. From germline, CDR1 is MNHEY and CDR2 SMNVEV (reference sequence). V shed 6 bases and J 0 bases; nucleotides not matched to a gene: 5. CDR3 bases: TGTGCCAGCAGGTACAGGGGTTATAGCAATCAGCCCCAGCATTTT. It is translated as CASRYRGYSNQPQHF.

The rearrangement uses TRBV2 and TRBJ2-5, with a weak D call TRBD2 (7 bases). Germline CDR1 is SNHLY and CDR2 is FYNNEI. This CDR3 has 15 residues. V dropped 6 bases and J dropped 2 bases, with 16 bases sitting between them. In DNA form, the CDR3 reads TGTGCCAGCAGAAGCCTAGGGGGGGCTCAAGAGACCCAGTACTTC. Translated, it gives CASRSLGGAQETQYF.

The V gene is TRBV13, the J gene TRBJ2-7; 7 bases are shared with TRBD1. CDR1 and CDR2 from the germline V gene are PRHDT and FYEKMQ (reference sequence). The CDR3 has 15 residues. Trimming cost V 0 bases and J 5 bases; bases outside gene matches: 7. The CDR3 region is CASSLGPGTVHEQYF. DNA for the CDR3: TGTGCCAGCAGCTTAGGCCCCGGGACAGTACACGAGCAGTACTTC.

V usage is TRBV30 and J usage is TRBJ1-1, with D possibly matching TRBD1 (5 bases). This CDR3 comprises 13 residues. Germline values: CDR1 GTSNPN, CDR2 SVGIG (reference sequence). V lost 2 bases, J lost 4 bases, and 11 bases lay in between. The CDR3, as DNA: TGTGCCTGGAGTTCAGGGCGGGTCACTGAAGCTTTCTTT. Translating it yields CAWSSGRVTEAFF.

CDR3 in DNA: TGTGCCAGCAGTCCGGACAGGGGAGAGACCCAGTACTTC. Amino acid sequence: CASSPDRGETQYF. J is TRBJ2-5 and V is TRBV2; 9 positions match TRBD1. Germline-derived CDR1 and CDR2 are SNHLY and FYNNEI. Trimming took 5 bases from V and 4 from J; bases not matched to a gene: 2. This CDR3 region has 13 residues.

The chain links TRBV23-1 to TRBJ1-4; D not resolved. TRBV23-1 is placed among ORFs of uncertain function. The CDR3 has 17 amino acids. Trimming shortened V by 0 bases and J by 4 bases, and 15 bases separated the two germline ends. The CDR3 loop reads CASSQSTGSPGNEKLFF. DNA for the CDR3: TGCGCCAGCAGTCAATCGACGGGGAGCCCAGGTAATGAAAAACTGTTTTTT.

This rearrangement joins TRBV5-6 to TRBJ1-3; unclear D gene. Between the trimmed V and J ends, which lost 3 bases and 1 base, there was a span of 14 bases. This CDR3 region has 16 residues. From germline, CDR1 is SGHDT and CDR2 YYEEEE. The CDR3 sequence is CASSSTTRGSGNTIYF. The CDR3 nucleotides are TGTGCCAGCAGCTCTACAACGCGGGGTTCTGGAAACACCATATATTTT. The entire variable domain, with the rest obtained from reference TRBV5-6 and TRBJ1-3, is as follows: DAGVTQSPTHLIKTRGQQVTLRCSPKSGHDTVSWYQQALGQGPQFIFQYYEEEERQRGNFPDRFSGHQFPNYSSELNVNALLLGDSALYLCASSSTTRGSGNTIYFGEGSWLTVV.

The V and J genes are TRBV28 and TRBJ2-7; D is perhaps TRBD1 or TRBD2 (5 bases each). Germline V CDR1 and CDR2: MDHEN, SYDVKM. The CDR3 loop spans 12 amino acids. V was pared by 6 bases and J by 7 bases, with 13 bases between. CDR3: CASSTGTPEQYF. CDR3 DNA sequence: TGTGCCAGCAGCACCGGGACCCCGGAGCAGTACTTC.

In its sample, this clone was seen once. The chain couples TRBV6-1 to TRBJ2-1; a weak D match, TRBD1 (6 bases). The germline V and J ends were trimmed by 4 bases and 0 bases, with 10 bases remaining between them. The CDR3 length is 15 residues. CDR1 is MNHNS and CDR2 is SASEGT in the germline V gene. CDR3 bases: TGTGCCAGCAGTGGGGGACACTTCTCCTACAATGAGCAGTTCTTC. Protein: CASSGGHFSYNEQFF.

CDR3 nucleotides: TGTGCCAGCAGTGAATATTCCACCAGGGGCCCACTGAACACCGGGGAGCTGTTTTTT. Encoded protein: CASSEYSTRGPLNTGELFF. The gene calls are TRBV6-1 and TRBJ2-2; TRBD1 might be the D (6 bases). Trimming removed 2 bases at V and 1 base at J, with 20 bases between. Germline CDR1 reads MNHNS; CDR2 reads SASEGT. CDR3 length: 19 amino acids.

As regards this clone: This specimen includes other DNA sequences encoding the same CDR3. The gene calls are TRBV2 and TRBJ1-5, with D tentatively TRBD1 (6 bases). V gave up 6 bases and J gave up 0 bases, with 9 bases separating them. The CDR3 length is 14 residues. In germline, CDR1 is SNHLY, CDR2 FYNNEI. The CDR3 loop is CASRGGYSNQPQHF. In nucleotides, the CDR3 is TGTGCCAGCAGGGGGGGCTATAGCAATCAGCCCCAGCATTTT.

The table lists this clone with a few counts. The V gene is TRBV27, the J gene TRBJ1-4; possible D gene TRBD1, 5 bases. The CDR3 has 15 amino acids. V was shortened by 5 bases and J by 6 bases, with 16 bases between the two germline ends. Germline loops: CDR1 MNHEY, CDR2 SMNVEV (reference sequence). The CDR3 here is CASSPYNSGYEKLFF. The CDR3 nucleotides are TGTGCCAGCAGTCCGTATAACTCAGGGTATGAAAAACTGTTTTTT. Complete variable domain (other parts from reference TRBV27 and TRBJ1-4): EAQVTQNPRYLITVTGKKLTVTCSQNMNHEYMSWYRQDPGLGLRQIYYSMNVEVTDKGDVPEGYKVSRKEKRNFPLILESPSPNQTSLYFCASSPYNSGYEKLFFGSGTQLSVL.

The genes are TRBV30 and TRBJ2-7; 9 bases agree with TRBD1. With V trimmed by 1 base and J by 5 bases, 12 bases remained unmatched. The germline V gene has CDR1 GTSNPN and CDR2 SVGIG (reference sequence). This CDR3 comprises 16 residues. CDR3 residues: CAWSARTGTGRNEQYF. CDR3 coding DNA: TGTGCCTGGAGTGCAAGAACCGGGACAGGGCGAAACGAGCAGTACTTC.